This T cell receptor (beta chain) originates from a study of vaccination and CD4 T cells after COVID-19. Across the whole study: Post-COVID samples were collected a median roughly 92 days following diagnosis, spanning 35 to 161.

This clonotype was seen only a few times. What it recognizes is unknown. The CDR3 is 14 residues long. Trimming shortened V by 1 base and J by 2 bases, and 9 bases separated the two germline ends. Germline CDR1 and CDR2: DFQATT and SNEGSKA (reference sequence). Sequencing of the DNA from cultured CD4+ T cells was carried out with the Oncomine TCR Beta short-read assay. TCRdb re-analysed the PCR reads in MiXCR, keeping a single row per CDR3 protein. The table records 15,000 to 20,000 distinct CDR3 sequences, 50% to 65% of them present only once. Noted treatment: approximately nine-day PBMC culture with coronavirus spike peptide pools or control peptides (ViraFEST assay).

The gene calls are TRBV20-1 and TRBJ1-5; tentative D call: TRBD1 (5 bases). Sequenced material: CD4+ T cells from blood, cultured in vitro. This receptor was obtained from a human donor who had recovered from COVID-19. CDR3 in amino acids: CSARVARGNQPQHF. CDR3 bases: TGCAGTGCTAGAGTGGCCAGGGGCAATCAGCCCCAGCATTTT.